The 25 T cell receptor beta chains in this list originate from one sample, sequenced in a study of control samples from healthy donors and cancer patients. The assay was immunoSEQ multiplex PCR, and TCRdb's table has in-frame clones only and misses some. The sample includes roughly 400,000 clones, 90% seen only once; the top ten take more than 6%. Specimen: PBMCs. These receptors were collected from a man in his forties with head and neck cancer.

The chain recombines TRBV7-3 with TRBJ1-1; D call uncertain. This CDR3 has 14 amino acids. Trimming stripped 6 bases from V and 1 base from J, with 12 bases between. Germline CDR1 reads SGHTA; CDR2 reads FQGTGA. CDR3 residues: CASSSGRSNTEAFF. The CDR3 coding sequence is TGTGCCAGCAGTTCTGGACGGTCGAACACTGAAGCTTTCTTT.

The rearrangement uses TRBV9 and TRBJ2-5; 12 positions match TRBD1. The V gene's germline CDR1 is SGDLS and CDR2 YYNGEE. The CDR3 consists of 16 residues. The ends lost 4 bases at V and 3 bases at J; junction bases unmatched: 7. The CDR3 DNA sequence: TGTGCCAGCAGCCCTTGGGACAGGGGGCGTAAAGAGACCCAGTACTTC. It is translated as CASSPWDRGRKETQYF.

The chain uses TRBV28 and TRBJ2-5; possibly TRBD2 for D (6 bases). V was clipped by 5 bases and J by 4 bases, with 17 bases between them. The germline V gene has CDR1 MDHEN and CDR2 SYDVKM. The CDR3 is 15 residues long. CDR3 in DNA: TGTGCCAGCAGTCCCGGGACTGGGGATTCAGAGACCCAGTACTTC. This sequence encodes CASSPGTGDSETQYF.

The chain joins TRBV4-1 to TRBJ2-5; 7 positions agree with TRBD1. V lost 1 base, J lost 5 bases, and 7 bases stayed unmatched. The CDR3 has 15 amino acids. Germline CDR1 reads MGHRA; CDR2 reads YSYEKL. The CDR3, as DNA: TGCGCCAGCAGCCAAGGACAGACAGGGATGGAGACCCAGTACTTC. Its translation is CASSQGQTGMETQYF.

The V gene is TRBV19, the J gene TRBJ2-3; 8 positions match TRBD2. In germline, CDR1 is LNHDA, CDR2 SQIVND (reference sequence). V was clipped by 5 bases and J by 2 bases; unmatched bases: 3. This CDR3 contains 14 residues. The CDR3 loop is CASSRRGDTDTQYF. CDR3 bases: TGTGCCAGTAGTCGGCGGGGGGACACAGATACGCAGTATTTT.

The chain has TRBV4-3 and TRBJ2-1, with D tentatively TRBD1 (6 bases). The CDR3 totals 14 residues. The ends were cut back, 1 base at V and 4 bases at J, with 8 bases in the middle. Germline V CDR1 and CDR2: LGHNA, YSLEER. CDR3 coding DNA: TGCGCCAGCAGCCAAGTCGGGACATACAATGAGCAGTTCTTC. Residues: CASSQVGTYNEQFF.

This chain connects TRBV10-3 to TRBJ2-7; 10 bases agree with TRBD1. V was clipped by 6 bases and J by 5 bases; unmatched bases: 4. Germline V CDR1 and CDR2: ENHRY, SYGVKD. This CDR3 has 13 residues. The DNA of the CDR3 is TGTGCCATCAGGGGGACAGGGGATCACGAGCAGTACTTC. Its protein is CAIRGTGDHEQYF.

The rearrangement uses TRBV19 and TRBJ1-4, with D possibly TRBD1 on 5 matching bases. Per germline, CDR1 LNHDA and CDR2 SQIVND (reference sequence). V was cut by 8 bases and J by 7 bases, with 26 bases left in between. CDR3 length equals 17 residues. Here the CDR3 reads CASCPRGGPGQGEKLFF. The CDR3 DNA reads TGTGCCAGTTGCCCACGGGGCGGCCCGGGCCAAGGTGAAAAACTGTTTTTT.

The chain combines TRBV28 with TRBJ2-7; 9 bases line up with TRBD1. Germline V CDR1 and CDR2: MDHEN, SYDVKM. This CDR3 is 12 amino acids long. J lost 4 bases, V lost 10 bases, and 5 bases had no gene match. DNA for the CDR3: TGTGCCACCCTGGGACAGGGTTACGAGCAGTACTTC. Its translation is CATLGQGYEQYF.

The V and J genes are TRBV4-3 and TRBJ2-7, with 9 bases that match TRBD1. V lost 1 base to trimming and J lost 3 bases; unmatched junction nucleotides: 10. The CDR3 sequence is 17 residues long. Germline CDR1 LGHNA, CDR2 YSLEER. DNA for the CDR3: TGCGCCAGCAGCCAAGTTTTAGGGGGACAGGGAGTCTACGAGCAGTACTTC. Protein: CASSQVLGGQGVYEQYF.

J is TRBJ1-1 and V is TRBV5-6; maybe TRBD1 (6 bases). The CDR3 has 15 amino acids. Germline CDR1 and CDR2: SGHDT and YYEEEE. V lost 3 bases, J lost 0 bases, and 12 bases lay in between. The CDR3 spells CASSYGQFMNTEAFF. The CDR3 DNA reads TGTGCCAGCAGCTATGGACAGTTCATGAACACTGAAGCTTTCTTT.

A remark on this clone: The sample has other DNA sequences that encode this CDR3 too. The rearrangement uses TRBV7-2 and TRBJ1-2; perhaps TRBD1 as D (6 bases). The CDR3 runs to 13 residues. Trimming took off 5 bases at V and 5 bases at J, with 12 bases between the two ends. Germline CDR1 is SGHTA and CDR2 is FQGNSA. This chain's CDR3 is CASSLDSSYGYTF. In nucleotides, the CDR3 is TGTGCCAGCAGCCTGGACAGCAGTTATGGCTACACCTTC.

The chain carries TRBV19 and TRBJ2-4, with 7 bases matching TRBD1. CDR1 and CDR2 (germline): LNHDA, SQIVND (reference sequence). Germline trimming cut 5 bases from V and 0 bases from J; bases unmatched to any gene: 10. CDR3 size: 17 residues. Here the CDR3 reads CASSVGTAILAKNIQYF. DNA of the CDR3: TGTGCCAGTAGTGTGGGGACAGCTATTCTAGCCAAAAACATTCAGTACTTC.

The J gene is TRBJ2-6, the V gene TRBV28; D is perhaps TRBD1 (6 bases). V was pared by 5 bases and J by 0 bases, with 20 bases between. Germline V lookup: CDR1 MDHEN, CDR2 SYDVKM. The CDR3 contains 19 residues. DNA of the CDR3: TGTGCCAGCAGTCCCGTAACAGGGACACCAGCCTCTGGGGCCAACGTCCTGACTTTC. As protein: CASSPVTGTPASGANVLTF. The whole variable domain, remainder taken from reference TRBV28 and TRBJ2-6, is DVKVTQSSRYLVKRTGEKVFLECVQDMDHENMFWYRQDPGLGLRLIYFSYDVKMKEKGDIPEGYSVSREKKERFSLILESASTNQTSMYLCASSPVTGTPASGANVLTFGAGSRLTVL.

The chain links TRBV7-2 to TRBJ1-1; no firm D call. V shed 3 bases and J shed 5 bases, with 13 bases lying between them. Germline assignment: CDR1 SGHTA and CDR2 FQGNSA. This CDR3 region has 14 residues. CDR3: CASSFLGPETEAFF. The CDR3 bases are TGTGCCAGCAGCTTCTTAGGGCCTGAGACTGAAGCTTTCTTT.

The V gene is TRBV7-9, the J gene TRBJ1-2; D gene ambiguous. Germline CDR1 SEHNR, CDR2 FQNEAQ (reference sequence). V was clipped by 5 bases and J by 6 bases, with 16 bases between them. This CDR3 contains 14 residues. This chain's CDR3 is CASSPSDGVHGYTF. CDR3 coding DNA: TGTGCCAGCAGCCCCTCGGATGGCGTTCATGGCTACACCTTC. Complete variable domain (other parts from reference TRBV7-9 and TRBJ1-2): DTGVSQNPRHKITKRGQNVTFRCDPISEHNRLYWYRQTLGQGPEFLTYFQNEAQLEKSRLLSDRFSAERPKGSFSTLEIQRTEQGDSAMYLCASSPSDGVHGYTFGSGTRLTVV.

A single count supports this clone. The rearrangement links TRBV7-2 to TRBJ2-3, with D unclear. The V end was cut by 1 base, the J end by 3 bases, with 8 bases between. This CDR3 comprises 14 residues. Germline V gene sequence: CDR1 SGHTA, CDR2 FQGNSA. This CDR3 is CASSLGQETDTQYF. In DNA, the CDR3 is TGTGCCAGCAGCTTAGGCCAAGAAACAGATACGCAGTATTTT.

Written as DNA, the CDR3 is TGCAGCGTTTTTGGGGGAGACCTAGCCAAAAACATTCAGTACTTC. This translates into CSVFGGDLAKNIQYF. The V call is TRBV29-1, the J call TRBJ2-4; D may be TRBD1 or TRBD2 (5 bases each). V lost 5 bases to trimming and J lost 0 bases, with 14 bases between them. This CDR3 is 15 amino acids long. The germline gives CDR1 SQVTM, CDR2 ANQGSEA.

The gene calls are TRBV7-8 and TRBJ2-2; D call uncertain. The germline gives CDR1 SGHVS, CDR2 FQNEAQ. The length of the CDR3 is 12 residues. V was shortened by 10 bases and J by 5 bases, with 11 bases between the two germline ends. The CDR3 reads CATKYGTGELFF. In DNA form, the CDR3 reads TGTGCCACCAAATATGGGACCGGGGAGCTGTTTTTT.

This clone appeared a single time. DNA for the CDR3: TGTGCCAGCAGCTTCGGAGGGAACACTGAAGCTTTCTTT. Translation: CASSFGGNTEAFF. V is TRBV11-2 and J is TRBJ1-1; D is undetermined. The germline CDR1 and CDR2 sequences are SGHAT and FQNNGV. Trimming left V 3 bases short and J 1 base short, with 6 bases between. The CDR3 is 13 residues long.

This sequence joins TRBV9 and TRBJ1-1, with D perhaps matching TRBD1 (5 bases). The V gene lost 6 bases and the J gene lost 1 base, with 16 bases spanning the gap. In germline, CDR1 is SGDLS, CDR2 YYNGEE. The CDR3 has 15 residues. CDR3 in amino acids: CASNGGLKRNTEAFF. As DNA, the CDR3 is TGTGCCAGCAATGGGGGTTTGAAAAGGAACACTGAAGCTTTCTTT.

This sequence joins TRBV7-3 and TRBJ2-1; 10 bases agree with TRBD2. Germline CDR1 SGHTA, CDR2 FQGTGA. There are 16 residues in the CDR3. Trimming removed 4 bases from V and 2 bases from J; junction bases left unmatched: 5. DNA for the CDR3: TGTGCCAGCAGCTATGACGGGACTAGCGCCTACAATGAGCAGTTCTTC. It encodes CASSYDGTSAYNEQFF.

The chain couples TRBV6-5 to TRBJ2-7; TRBD1 matches at 7 bases. Germline-derived CDR1 and CDR2 are MNHEY and SVGAGI. Trimming took 4 bases from V and 4 from J; bases not matched to a gene: 7. The CDR3 is 14 amino acids. As DNA, the CDR3 is TGTGCCAGCAGTTTGAACAGGGGCTCTTACGAGCAGTACTTC. Amino acid sequence: CASSLNRGSYEQYF.

This sequence joins TRBV7-2 and TRBJ2-3; D is possibly TRBD1 or TRBD2 (5 bases each). The CDR3 has 14 amino acids. With 4 bases removed from V and 1 base from J, the gap between germline ends came to 9 bases. Germline V lookup: CDR1 SGHTA, CDR2 FQGNSA. This CDR3 reads CASSSGPGTDTQYF. The CDR3 DNA sequence: TGTGCCAGCAGCTCGGGACCGGGCACAGATACGCAGTATTTT.

The rearrangement links TRBV5-1 to TRBJ1-3; 7 nucleotides agree with TRBD1. The J segment lost 0 bases and the V segment lost 3 bases, leaving 6 bases of the junction unmatched. There are 16 residues in the CDR3. Germline V gives CDR1 SGHRS, CDR2 YFSETQ. CDR3 nucleotides: TGCGCCAGCAGCTCCCGGGACAGTCGCTCTGGAAACACCATATATTTT. It translates to CASSSRDSRSGNTIYF.